This T cell receptor (beta chain) emerged from a study of blood T cell repertoires in COVID-19. Background on the study: COVID-19 samples from acute and convalescent phases originated in the United States, Italy and Spain.

Enrolled through a virtual design, the participants were between roughly 18 and 90 years of age and came from about two dozen US areas. The study assigned cohorts using participant-reported clinical history. V lost 3 bases, J lost 2 bases, and 5 bases stayed unmatched. The CDR3 length is 15 residues. Germline V gene data show CDR1 as SGHRS and CDR2 as YFSETQ. Source study methods: Reference gene primer amplification in the assay estimated nucleated cell counts. Produced via immunoSEQ multiplex PCR; TCRdb's table is partial and in-frame only. For V, J and clone size, that table is used; D and trimming come from the DNA. The sample has 250,000 or so clones; over 75% are singletons.

The sequenced material came from PBMCs or T cells enriched from blood (not recorded which). The TCR sequence derives from a woman between 50 and 59 years old who had recovered from COVID-19. The chain joins TRBV5-1 to TRBJ2-3, with 8 positions matching TRBD1. CDR3 amino acids: CASSYRQGTTDTQYF. CDR3 DNA sequence: TGCGCCAGCAGCTACCGACAGGGGACCACAGATACGCAGTATTTT.